This TCR beta chain was obtained from a study of Graves' ophthalmopathy and Graves' hyperthyroidism. Study conclusions and caveats: Ophthalmopathy cases were distinguished from stable hyperthyroidism by a 13-signature model, reaching approximately 88% sensitivity and about 81% specificity. Most thyroid clonotypes expanded beyond 0.001 frequency were also found in blood.

Note on this clonotype: Its antigen is not identified.

Each donor who had ophthalmopathy showed moderate-to-severe activity, a CAS of ≥3, a NOSPECS of ≥4, and a duration under 3 months. Lactation, pregnancy, uncontrolled infections and other autoimmune diseases were all grounds for excluding patients. Amplification targeted the TCR beta CDR3 regions, with RNA transcripts as the source material. Second-round multiplex PCR came after a first-round RT-PCR that employed HTBI primers. TCRdb analysed the multiplex PCR reads with MiXCR anew, one entry per CDR3 protein. The data hold 150,000 or so distinct CDR3 sequences, with 39% observed a single time. Trimming shortened V by 3 bases and J by 10 bases, and 7 bases separated the two germline ends. The CDR3 is made up of 12 amino acids. Germline CDR1 and CDR2: MNHEY and SVGAGI.

The chain employs TRBV6-5 and TRBJ1-6; no clear D gene. The TCR originated in a young man with Graves' ophthalmopathy. Sequencing was done on a sample of peripheral blood. CDR3 nucleotide sequence: TGTGCCAGCAGTTATCCGCGGTCACCCCTCCACTTT. Its protein product is CASSYPRSPLHF.